The 12 T cell receptor beta chains reported below all come from one sample, sequenced in a study of cytomegalovirus exposure and HLA in healthy donors. PCR involved 60 Vbeta and 13 Jbeta primers. Here immunoSEQ multiplex PCR was the method, and the copy in TCRdb shows in-frame clones only, minus some. The sample yields about 25,000 clones, approximately 75% seen once. The sequencing sample was made of PBMCs. The source is a male donor in good health and CMV-seronegative.

This clone was counted between two and nine times. The chain combines TRBV28 with TRBJ2-2, with a tentative D call TRBD1 (5 bases). The CDR3 length is 15 residues. The ends were cut back, 4 bases at V and 5 bases at J, with 14 bases in the middle. In germline, CDR1 is MDHEN, CDR2 SYDVKM. In DNA, the CDR3 is TGTGCCAGCAGTTCAAAACCCGACAGAACCGGGGAGCTGTTTTTT. It is translated as CASSSKPDRTGELFF.

In DNA, the CDR3 is TGTGCCAGCAGCTTAGTCCTAGCGGGAGTTATGTATGAGCAGTTCTTC. Its translation is CASSLVLAGVMYEQFF. The chain joins TRBV7-2 to TRBJ2-1; 10 bases are shared with TRBD2. Germline CDR1 is SGHTA and CDR2 is FQGNSA. Trimming removed 1 base from V and 8 bases from J; junction bases left unmatched: 8. CDR3 length: 16 residues.

J is TRBJ2-1 and V is TRBV7-2, with TRBD1 identical over 8 bases. CDR1 and CDR2 from the germline V gene are SGHTA and FQGNSA. CDR3 size: 15 residues. V gave up 4 bases and J gave up 6 bases; unmatched junction bases: 8. Written as DNA, the CDR3 is TGTGCCAGCAGCTGGACCAGGGGGCGAGGCAATGAGCAGTTCTTC. Translation: CASSWTRGRGNEQFF.

The chain couples TRBV7-9 to TRBJ2-2, with TRBD1 matching over 8 bases. With V trimmed by 6 bases and J by 1 base, 7 bases remained unmatched. Germline V gene lookup returns CDR1 SEHNR and CDR2 FQNEAQ (reference sequence). This CDR3 region has 16 residues. The CDR3 loop is CASSSGQGGNTGELFF. CDR3 bases: TGTGCCAGCAGTTCCGGACAGGGCGGGAACACCGGGGAGCTGTTTTTT.

The genes are TRBV7-8 and TRBJ2-3; 15 bases are shared with TRBD2. The germline V gene encodes CDR1 SGHVS and CDR2 FQNEAQ. V trimming: 5 bases; J trimming: 4 bases; junction bases outside the gene matches: 16. The CDR3 sequence is 20 residues long. The CDR3: CASSPRPPGGTSGRSDTQYF. The CDR3 coding sequence is TGTGCCAGCAGCCCGCGACCACCGGGGGGGACTAGCGGGAGGTCAGATACGCAGTATTTT.

This clone was detected once. The V gene is TRBV7-2, the J gene TRBJ2-3, with a tentative D call TRBD1 (7 bases). Germline V gene lookup returns CDR1 SGHTA and CDR2 FQGNSA. The V end was cut by 5 bases, the J end by 2 bases, with 17 bases between. CDR3 size: 16 residues. The CDR3 DNA sequence: TGTGCCAGCAGCCTCGGAGGGGGCTGGGTCACAGATACGCAGTATTTT. Amino acid sequence: CASSLGGGWVTDTQYF.

The J gene is TRBJ1-6, the V gene TRBV27, with D hard to call. Germline lookup yields CDR1 MNHEY and CDR2 SMNVEV (reference sequence). This CDR3 spans 15 amino acids. The ends were cut back, 5 bases at V and 9 bases at J, with 17 bases in the middle. The CDR3 loop reads CASSSFLAPSSPLHF. The CDR3 DNA sequence: TGTGCCAGCAGTAGTTTTTTAGCACCAAGTTCACCCCTCCACTTT.

This rearrangement joins TRBV5-1 to TRBJ2-1; TRBD2 matches at 9 bases. Germline CDR1 is SGHRS and CDR2 is YFSETQ. CDR3 length equals 14 residues. The ends lost 8 bases at V and 2 bases at J; junction bases unmatched: 5. CDR3 sequence reads: CASMAGGTYNEQFF. The CDR3 nucleotides read TGCGCCAGTATGGCGGGGGGGACCTACAATGAGCAGTTCTTC.

This clone is medium-sized. CDR3 amino acids: CAWSVLAGDTGELFF. The CDR3 region has the DNA TGTGCCTGGAGTGTACTAGCGGGAGACACCGGGGAGCTGTTTTTT. The chain has TRBV30 and TRBJ2-2; 11 bases fit TRBD2. Looked up from germline, CDR1 is GTSNPN and CDR2 is SVGIG (reference sequence). The length of the CDR3 is 15 residues. The trim removed 0 bases at V and 3 bases at J, leaving 0 bases unmatched.

The chain joins TRBV30 to TRBJ2-2, with D tentatively TRBD2 (6 bases). Germline V CDR1 and CDR2: GTSNPN, SVGIG (reference sequence). Deletions cut 0 bases from V and 7 bases from J, with 15 bases between. The CDR3 length is 15 residues. CDR3 nucleotide sequence: TGTGCCTGGAGTGTTCGTGGGGGGTGGGGCGGGGAGCTGTTTTTT. Protein sequence: CAWSVRGGWGGELFF.

Turning to this clone: Other DNA sequences in the same sample also yield this CDR3. V and J are TRBV27 and TRBJ2-7, with TRBD1 as a possible D gene (5 bases). Germline V gene sequence: CDR1 MNHEY, CDR2 SMNVEV (reference sequence). The V gene lost 3 bases and the J gene lost 4 bases, with 16 bases spanning the gap. The CDR3 spans 15 residues. The CDR3 protein is CASSFKGQGGYEQYF. CDR3 coding DNA: TGTGCCAGCAGTTTCAAGGGGCAGGGTGGATACGAGCAGTACTTC.

In this sample, this clone turned up once. Here the CDR3 DNA reads TGTGCTAGTGGTTTGGCCCGACAGGGACAGAAACAAGAGACCCAGTACTTC. It yields the protein CASGLARQGQKQETQYF. The rearrangement joins TRBV12-5 to TRBJ2-5; 7 bases fit TRBD1. Germline trimming cut 1 base from V and 2 bases from J; bases unmatched to any gene: 10. The CDR3 contains 17 residues. Germline V lookup: CDR1 LGHNT, CDR2 FRNRAP.